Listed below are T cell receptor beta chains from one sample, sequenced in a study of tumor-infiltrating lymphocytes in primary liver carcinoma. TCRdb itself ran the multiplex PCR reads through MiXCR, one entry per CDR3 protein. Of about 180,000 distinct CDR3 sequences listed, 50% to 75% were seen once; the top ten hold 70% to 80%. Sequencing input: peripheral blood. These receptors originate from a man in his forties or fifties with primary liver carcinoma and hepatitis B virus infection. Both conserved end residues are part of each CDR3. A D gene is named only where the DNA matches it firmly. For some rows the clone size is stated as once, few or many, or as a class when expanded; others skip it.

CDR3 protein: CASSHYAREQYF
CDR3 DNA: TGCGCCAGCAGTCATTACGCTCGGGAGCAGTACTTC
D gene: .
V gene: TRBV10-2
J gene: TRBJ2-7
clone size: .

CDR3 protein: CASSQLAGEGETQYF
CDR3 DNA: TGTGCCAGCAGCCAACTAGCGGGAGAAGGGGAGACCCAGTACTTC
D gene: TRBD2
V gene: TRBV4-2
J gene: TRBJ2-5
clone size: .

CDR3 protein: CASRLGPQPQHF
CDR3 DNA: TGTGCCAGCAGACTGGGACCTCAGCCCCAGCATTTT
D gene: .
V gene: TRBV12-3/TRBV12-4
J gene: TRBJ1-5
clone size: .

CDR3 protein: CSATPGLAGAYYNEQFF
CDR3 DNA: TGCAGTGCTACCCCGGGACTAGCGGGAGCCTACTACAATGAGCAGTTCTTC
D gene: TRBD2
V gene: TRBV20-1
J gene: TRBJ2-1
clone size: .

CDR3 protein: CSSSTPGGSGRFSYEQYF
CDR3 DNA: TGTTCCAGCAGCACCCCCGGGGGTAGCGGGCGGTTCTCCTATGAGCAGTACTTC
D gene: TRBD2
V gene: TRBV6-6
J gene: TRBJ2-7
clone size: .

CDR3 protein: CAISPSGLAGNQPQYF
CDR3 DNA: TGTGCCATCAGTCCATCAGGTCTAGCGGGCAATCAGCCCCAGTATTTT
D gene: TRBD2
V gene: TRBV10-3
J gene: TRBJ2-3
clone size: .

CDR3 protein: CASSLGLAGARWVDF
CDR3 DNA: TGTGCCAGCAGCTTGGGGCTAGCGGGAGCTCGGTGGGTAGACTTC
D gene: TRBD2
V gene: TRBV5-6
J gene: TRBJ2-4
clone size: few

CDR3 protein: CASSQASGYEQYF
CDR3 DNA: TGCGCCAGCAGCCAAGCCTCGGGCTACGAGCAGTACTTC
D gene: .
V gene: TRBV4-1
J gene: TRBJ2-7
clone size: few

CDR3 protein: CATSEHGRGMRNEQFF
CDR3 DNA: TGTGCCACCAGTGAGCACGGGAGAGGAATGCGGAATGAGCAGTTCTTC
D gene: .
V gene: TRBV24-1
J gene: TRBJ2-1
clone size: few

CDR3 protein: CASSPRTGGDPNTEAFF
CDR3 DNA: TGTGCCAGCAGCCCCCGGACAGGGGGCGACCCGAACACTGAAGCTTTCTTT
D gene: TRBD1
V gene: TRBV11-2
J gene: TRBJ1-1
clone size: many

CDR3 protein: CASSHEKGEAFF
CDR3 DNA: TGTGCCAGCAGCCATGAGAAGGGTGAAGCTTTCTTT
D gene: .
V gene: TRBV11-2
J gene: TRBJ1-1
clone size: .

CDR3 protein: CTSSPSSGIGGREQYF
CDR3 DNA: TGTACCAGCAGTCCTAGTAGCGGGATTGGAGGAAGAGAGCAGTACTTC
D gene: TRBD2
V gene: TRBV11-2
J gene: TRBJ2-7
clone size: .

CDR3 protein: CASSDLDRGRADTQYF
CDR3 DNA: TGTGCCAGCAGCGACCTCGACAGGGGGCGGGCAGATACGCAGTATTTT
D gene: TRBD1
V gene: TRBV5-6
J gene: TRBJ2-3
clone size: few

CDR3 protein: CASSLSAGGGVDEQLF
CDR3 DNA: TGTGCCAGCAGCTTATCGGCTGGGGGGGGGGTCGATGAGCAGCTCTTC
D gene: TRBD2
V gene: TRBV11-2
J gene: TRBJ2-1
clone size: .

CDR3 protein: CAGSSTREVWNEQFF
CDR3 DNA: TGTGCCGGCAGTTCCACCAGGGAGGTGTGGAATGAGCAGTTCTTC
D gene: .
V gene: TRBV6-5
J gene: TRBJ2-1
clone size: .

CDR3 protein: CASSLGSPTDTQYF
CDR3 DNA: TGCGCCAGCAGCTTGGGTTCCCCCACAGATACGCAGTATTTT
D gene: .
V gene: TRBV5-1
J gene: TRBJ2-3
clone size: .

CDR3 protein: CASRVVSSGNTIYF
CDR3 DNA: TGTGCCAGCAGGGTAGTGAGCTCTGGAAACACCATATATTTT
D gene: .
V gene: TRBV6-5
J gene: TRBJ1-3
clone size: few

CDR3 protein: CASSHAGTEQYF
CDR3 DNA: TGCGCCAGCAGCCACGCCGGGACCGAGCAGTACTTC
D gene: .
V gene: TRBV5-1
J gene: TRBJ2-7
clone size: few

CDR3 protein: CASSSLAGDGATQYF
CDR3 DNA: TGTGCCAGCAGCTCCCTAGCGGGGGACGGCGCGACCCAGTACTTC
D gene: TRBD2
V gene: TRBV11-2
J gene: TRBJ2-5
clone size: .

CDR3 protein: CSVDPGNTGELFF
CDR3 DNA: TGCAGCGTTGATCCTGGGAACACCGGGGAGCTGTTTTTT
D gene: .
V gene: TRBV29-1
J gene: TRBJ2-2
clone size: many

CDR3 protein: CASSEGNSPLHF
CDR3 DNA: TGTGCCAGCAGCGAGGGGAATTCACCCCTTCACTTT
D gene: .
V gene: TRBV7-9
J gene: TRBJ1-6
clone size: .

CDR3 protein: CASSSPLAGVGNEQFF
CDR3 DNA: TGTGCCAGCAGTTCCCCCTTAGCGGGAGTAGGCAATGAGCAGTTCTTC
D gene: TRBD2
V gene: TRBV6-6
J gene: TRBJ2-1
clone size: few

CDR3 protein: CSVDQETQYF
CDR3 DNA: TGCAGCGTTGACCAAGAGACCCAGTACTTC
D gene: .
V gene: TRBV29-1
J gene: TRBJ2-5
clone size: many

CDR3 protein: CASSQGPTNEQFF
CDR3 DNA: TGTGCCAGCAGCCAGGGACCAACCAATGAGCAGTTCTTC
D gene: .
V gene: TRBV5-4
J gene: TRBJ2-1
clone size: few

CDR3 protein: CASSKHSGTNQETQYF
CDR3 DNA: TGTGCCAGCAGCAAACATAGCGGGACCAACCAAGAGACCCAGTACTTC
D gene: TRBD2
V gene: TRBV5-4
J gene: TRBJ2-5
clone size: few

CDR3 protein: CASSQETGAGEQYF
CDR3 DNA: TGCGCCAGCAGCCAAGAGACGGGAGCGGGTGAGCAGTACTTC
D gene: .
V gene: TRBV4-1
J gene: TRBJ2-7
clone size: .

CDR3 protein: CASSLLAVLPNEQFF
CDR3 DNA: TGTGCCAGCAGCTTATTGGCAGTGCTCCCCAATGAGCAGTTCTTC
D gene: .
V gene: TRBV11-2
J gene: TRBJ2-1
clone size: many

CDR3 protein: CDSNLGWTGGINEQFF
CDR3 DNA: TGTGACAGCAACTTAGGGTGGACAGGGGGCATCAATGAGCAGTTCTTC
D gene: TRBD1
V gene: TRBV11-2
J gene: TRBJ2-1
clone size: .

CDR3 protein: CASSIGRLTSEDFYEHYF
CDR3 DNA: TGTGCCAGCAGCATAGGGCGCCTGACTAGCGAGGACTTCTACGAGCACTACTTC
D gene: TRBD2
V gene: TRBV11-2
J gene: TRBJ2-7
clone size: .

CDR3 protein: CATTDREEETQYF
CDR3 DNA: TGTGCCACCACAGACAGAGAAGAAGAGACCCAGTACTTC
D gene: .
V gene: TRBV28
J gene: TRBJ2-5
clone size: .

CDR3 protein: CVSSLDSGGSYEQYF
CDR3 DNA: TGTGTCAGCAGCTTGGATAGCGGGGGCTCCTACGAGCAGTACTTC
D gene: TRBD2
V gene: TRBV5-4
J gene: TRBJ2-7
clone size: .

CDR3 protein: CASGFGRDEPFF
CDR3 DNA: TGTGCTAGTGGTTTTGGCCGGGATGAGCCGTTCTTC
D gene: .
V gene: TRBV12-5
J gene: TRBJ2-1
clone size: once

CDR3 protein: CASSYLAGASYEQYF
CDR3 DNA: TGTGCCAGCAGTTACTTGGCAGGAGCCTCCTACGAGCAGTACTTC
D gene: .
V gene: TRBV6-6
J gene: TRBJ2-7
clone size: .

CDR3 protein: CASPQASEQFF
CDR3 DNA: TGTGCCAGCCCTCAGGCATCGGAGCAGTTCTTC
D gene: .
V gene: TRBV2
J gene: TRBJ2-1
clone size: .

CDR3 protein: CAISESGRKGVCNEQFF
CDR3 DNA: TGTGCCATCAGTGAGTCGGGCCGGAAAGGGGTCTGCAATGAGCAGTTCTTC
D gene: .
V gene: TRBV10-3
J gene: TRBJ2-1
clone size: .

CDR3 protein: CASSLVRRDTEAFF
CDR3 DNA: TGTGCCAGCAGCTTAGTGCGGAGGGACACTGAAGCTTTCTTT
D gene: .
V gene: TRBV11-2
J gene: TRBJ1-1
clone size: .

CDR3 protein: CATGGVGGYTF
CDR3 DNA: TGTGCCACAGGGGGCGTGGGTGGCTACACCTTC
D gene: TRBD1
V gene: TRBV2
J gene: TRBJ1-2
clone size: .

CDR3 protein: CSKAGKPDTQYF
CDR3 DNA: TGCAGCAAAGCGGGAAAGCCAGATACGCAGTATTTT
D gene: TRBD2
V gene: TRBV29-1
J gene: TRBJ2-3
clone size: few

CDR3 protein: CASSFAGALNEQYF
CDR3 DNA: TGCGCCAGCAGCTTCGCAGGGGCGCTCAACGAGCAGTACTTC
D gene: .
V gene: TRBV5-1
J gene: TRBJ2-7
clone size: once

CDR3 protein: CASSSGQGASDNQPQHF
CDR3 DNA: TGTGCCAGCAGTTCGGGACAGGGGGCATCCGACAATCAGCCCCAGCATTTT
D gene: TRBD1
V gene: TRBV5-8
J gene: TRBJ1-5
clone size: .